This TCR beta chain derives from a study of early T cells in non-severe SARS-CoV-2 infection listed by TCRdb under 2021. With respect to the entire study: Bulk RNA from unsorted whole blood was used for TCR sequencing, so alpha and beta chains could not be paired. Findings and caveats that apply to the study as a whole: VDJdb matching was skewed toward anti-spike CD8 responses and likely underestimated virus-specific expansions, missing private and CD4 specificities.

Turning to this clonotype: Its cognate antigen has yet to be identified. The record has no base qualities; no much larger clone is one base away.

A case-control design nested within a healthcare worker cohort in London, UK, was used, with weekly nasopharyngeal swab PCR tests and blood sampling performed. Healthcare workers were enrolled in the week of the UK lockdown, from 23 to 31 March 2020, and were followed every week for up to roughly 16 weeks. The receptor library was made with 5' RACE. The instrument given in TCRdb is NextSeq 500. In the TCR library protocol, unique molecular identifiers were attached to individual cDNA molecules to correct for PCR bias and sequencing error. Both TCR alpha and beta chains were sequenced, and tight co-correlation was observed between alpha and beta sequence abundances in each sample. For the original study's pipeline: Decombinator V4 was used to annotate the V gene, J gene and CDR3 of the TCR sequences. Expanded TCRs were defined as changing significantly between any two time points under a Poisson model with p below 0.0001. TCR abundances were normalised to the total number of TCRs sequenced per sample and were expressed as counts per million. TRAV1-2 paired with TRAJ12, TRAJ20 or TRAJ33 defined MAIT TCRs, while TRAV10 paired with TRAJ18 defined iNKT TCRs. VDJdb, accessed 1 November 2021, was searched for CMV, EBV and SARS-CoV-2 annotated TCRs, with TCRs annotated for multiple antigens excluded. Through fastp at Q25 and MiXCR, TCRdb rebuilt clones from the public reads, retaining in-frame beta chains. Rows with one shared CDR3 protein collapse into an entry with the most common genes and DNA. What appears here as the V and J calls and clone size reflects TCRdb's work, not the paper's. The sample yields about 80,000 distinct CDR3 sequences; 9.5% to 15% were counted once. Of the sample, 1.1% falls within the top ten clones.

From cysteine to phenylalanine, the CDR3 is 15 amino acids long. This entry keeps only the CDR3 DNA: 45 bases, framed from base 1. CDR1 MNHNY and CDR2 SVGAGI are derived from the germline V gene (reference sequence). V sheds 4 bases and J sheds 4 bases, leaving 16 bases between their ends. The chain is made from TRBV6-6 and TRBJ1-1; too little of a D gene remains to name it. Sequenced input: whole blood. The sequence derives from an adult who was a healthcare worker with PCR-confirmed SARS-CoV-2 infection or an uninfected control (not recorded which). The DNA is TGTGCCAGCAGTTTTCGGGGAGAGGTCGGCACTGAAGCTTTCTTT. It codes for CASSFRGEVGTEAFF.